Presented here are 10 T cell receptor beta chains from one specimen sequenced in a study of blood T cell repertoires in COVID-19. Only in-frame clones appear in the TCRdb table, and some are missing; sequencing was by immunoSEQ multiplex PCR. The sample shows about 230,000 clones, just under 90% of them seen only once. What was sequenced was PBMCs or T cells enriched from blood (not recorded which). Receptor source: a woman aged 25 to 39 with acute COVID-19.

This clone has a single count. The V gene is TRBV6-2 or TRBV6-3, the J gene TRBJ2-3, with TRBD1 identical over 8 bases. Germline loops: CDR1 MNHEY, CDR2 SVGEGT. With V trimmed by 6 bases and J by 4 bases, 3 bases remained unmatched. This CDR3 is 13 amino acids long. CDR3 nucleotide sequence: TGTGCCAGCAGCAGGGGGCGACCAGATACGCAGTATTTT. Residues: CASSRGRPDTQYF.

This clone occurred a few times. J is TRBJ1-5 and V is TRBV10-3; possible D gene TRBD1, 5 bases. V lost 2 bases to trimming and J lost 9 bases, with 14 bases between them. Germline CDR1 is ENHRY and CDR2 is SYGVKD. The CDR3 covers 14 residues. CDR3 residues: CAISEGQGMWPQHF. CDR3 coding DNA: TGTGCCATCAGTGAGGGCCAGGGTATGTGGCCCCAGCATTTT.

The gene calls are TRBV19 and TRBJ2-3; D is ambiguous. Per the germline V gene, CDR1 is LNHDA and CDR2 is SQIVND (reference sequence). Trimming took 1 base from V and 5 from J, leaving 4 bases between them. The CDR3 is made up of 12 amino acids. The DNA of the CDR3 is TGTGCCAGTAGTATAGGAGGAGATACGCAGTATTTT. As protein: CASSIGGDTQYF.

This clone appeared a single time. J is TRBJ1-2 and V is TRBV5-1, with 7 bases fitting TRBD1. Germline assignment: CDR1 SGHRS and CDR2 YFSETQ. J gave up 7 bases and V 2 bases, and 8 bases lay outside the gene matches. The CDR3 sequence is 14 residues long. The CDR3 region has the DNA TGCGCCAGCAGCTTCGACAGGGAGCTTGGTGGCTACACCTTC. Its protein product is CASSFDRELGGYTF.

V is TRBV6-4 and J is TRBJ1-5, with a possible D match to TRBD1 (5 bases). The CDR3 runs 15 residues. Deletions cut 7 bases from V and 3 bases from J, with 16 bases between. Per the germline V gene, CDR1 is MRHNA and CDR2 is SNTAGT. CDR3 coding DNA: TGTGCCAGCAACGGGTGTCAGGACACCAATCAGCCCCAGCATTTT. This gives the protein CASNGCQDTNQPQHF.

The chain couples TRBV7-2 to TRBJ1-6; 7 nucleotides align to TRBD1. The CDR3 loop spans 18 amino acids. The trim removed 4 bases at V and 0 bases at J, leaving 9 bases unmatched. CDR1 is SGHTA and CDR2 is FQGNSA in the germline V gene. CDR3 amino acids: CASSWGTQGSSYNSPLHF. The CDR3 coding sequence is TGTGCCAGCAGCTGGGGCACACAGGGGAGCTCCTATAATTCACCCCTCCACTTT. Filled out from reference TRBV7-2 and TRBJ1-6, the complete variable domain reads GAGVSQSPSNKVTEKGKDVELRCDPISGHTALYWYRQSLGQGLEFLIYFQGNSAPDKSGLPSDRFSAERTGGSVSTLTIQRTQQEDSAVYLCASSWGTQGSSYNSPLHFGNGTRLTVT.

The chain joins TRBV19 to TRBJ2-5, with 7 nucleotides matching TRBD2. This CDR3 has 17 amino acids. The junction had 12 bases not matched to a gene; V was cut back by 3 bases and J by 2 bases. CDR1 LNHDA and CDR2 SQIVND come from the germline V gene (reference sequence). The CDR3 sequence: CASSIFASLAAQETQYF. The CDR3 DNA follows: TGTGCCAGTAGTATTTTCGCCTCGCTAGCGGCACAAGAGACCCAGTACTTC.

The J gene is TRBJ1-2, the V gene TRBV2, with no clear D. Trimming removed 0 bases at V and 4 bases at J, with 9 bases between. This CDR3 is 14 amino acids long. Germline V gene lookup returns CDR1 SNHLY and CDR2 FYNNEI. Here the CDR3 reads CASSEARSPYGYTF. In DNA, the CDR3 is TGTGCCAGCAGTGAAGCGCGCTCCCCCTATGGCTACACCTTC.

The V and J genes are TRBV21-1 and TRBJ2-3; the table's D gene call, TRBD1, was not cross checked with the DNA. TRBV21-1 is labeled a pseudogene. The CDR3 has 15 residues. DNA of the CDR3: TGTGCCAGCAGCCCGCGACAGGGAGGCACAGATACGCAGTATTTT. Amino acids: CASSPRQGGTDTQYF.

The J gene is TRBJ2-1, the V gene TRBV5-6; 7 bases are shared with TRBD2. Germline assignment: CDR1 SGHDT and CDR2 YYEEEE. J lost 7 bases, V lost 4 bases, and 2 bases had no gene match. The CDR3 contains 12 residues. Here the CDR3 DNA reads TGTGCCAGCAGCCGGACTAGGAATGAGCAGTTCTTC. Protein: CASSRTRNEQFF.